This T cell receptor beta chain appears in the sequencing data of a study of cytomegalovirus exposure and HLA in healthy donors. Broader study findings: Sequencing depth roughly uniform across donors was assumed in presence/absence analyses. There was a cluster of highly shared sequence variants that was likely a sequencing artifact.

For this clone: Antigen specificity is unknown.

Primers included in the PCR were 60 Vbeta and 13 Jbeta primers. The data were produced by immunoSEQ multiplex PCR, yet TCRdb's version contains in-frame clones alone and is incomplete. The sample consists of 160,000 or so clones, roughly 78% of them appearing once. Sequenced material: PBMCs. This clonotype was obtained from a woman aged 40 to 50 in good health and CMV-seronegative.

The CDR3 is CASSTGGFYEQYF. In nucleotides, the CDR3 is TGTGCCAGCAGCACGGGGGGGTTCTACGAGCAGTACTTC. V is TRBV5-4 and J is TRBJ2-7, with 8 bases identical to TRBD2. The CDR3 contains 13 residues. Germline assignment: CDR1 SGHNT and CDR2 YYREEE (reference sequence). J gave up 3 bases and V 4 bases, and 3 bases lay outside the gene matches.